Listed below are T cell receptor beta chains from one sample, sequenced in a study of blood T cell repertoires in COVID-19. Assay used: immunoSEQ multiplex PCR; TCRdb lists only in-frame clones, some missing. The sample has 55,000 to 75,000 clones, more than 75% seen once. Sequencing was performed on peripheral blood. The receptors come from a man between 50 and 59 years old with active COVID-19. Both conserved end residues are part of each CDR3. The D gene is left open where the match is weak. Clone size is given for some rows only: seen once, a few or many times, or a class if the clone is expanded.

v_gene: TRBV18
j_gene: TRBJ2-5
abundance: .
d_gene: .
CDR3aa: CASSPYREYQETQYF
CDR3nt: TGTGCCAGCTCACCCTACAGGGAGTACCAAGAGACCCAGTACTTC

v_gene: TRBV29-1
j_gene: TRBJ2-5
abundance: .
d_gene: TRBD1
CDR3aa: CSVEWDRVETQYF
CDR3nt: TGCAGCGTTGAGTGGGACAGGGTAGAGACCCAGTACTTC

v_gene: TRBV6-5
j_gene: TRBJ1-1
abundance: .
d_gene: TRBD1
CDR3aa: CASSLTGAEAFF
CDR3nt: TGTGCCAGCAGCTTGACAGGGGCTGAAGCTTTCTTT

v_gene: TRBV5-1
j_gene: TRBJ2-5
abundance: .
d_gene: .
CDR3aa: CASSLGGQETQYF
CDR3nt: TGCGCCAGCAGCTTGGGAGGGCAAGAGACCCAGTACTTC

v_gene: TRBV5-5
j_gene: TRBJ2-5
abundance: once
d_gene: TRBD1
CDR3aa: CASSLGQARSLQETQYF
CDR3nt: TGTGCCAGCAGCCTGGGACAGGCCCGTTCCCTCCAAGAGACCCAGTACTTC

v_gene: TRBV25-1
j_gene: TRBJ1-4
abundance: once
d_gene: .
CDR3aa: CASSGSPTNEKLFF
CDR3nt: TGTGCCAGCAGTGGTAGTCCAACTAATGAAAAACTGTTTTTT

v_gene: TRBV5-4
j_gene: TRBJ2-4
abundance: .
d_gene: TRBD2
CDR3aa: CASSPLGGNIQYF
CDR3nt: TGTGCCAGCAGCCCCCTGGGGGGGAACATTCAGTACTTC

v_gene: TRBV7-3
j_gene: TRBJ2-5
abundance: once
d_gene: TRBD1
CDR3aa: CASSPTGAVGETQYF
CDR3nt: TGTGCCAGCAGTCCGACAGGGGCGGTCGGGGAGACCCAGTACTTC

v_gene: TRBV5-4
j_gene: TRBJ2-3
abundance: .
d_gene: TRBD2
CDR3aa: CASSLDPGGSADTQYF
CDR3nt: TGTGCCAGCAGCTTGGACCCGGGGGGATCGGCAGATACGCAGTATTTT

v_gene: TRBV11-3
j_gene: TRBJ2-3
abundance: .
d_gene: TRBD1
CDR3aa: CASSVGTGSTDTQYF
CDR3nt: TGTGCCAGCAGCGTCGGGACAGGGAGCACAGATACGCAGTATTTT

v_gene: TRBV24-1
j_gene: TRBJ2-2
abundance: .
d_gene: TRBD2
CDR3aa: CATSDPTSGTGELFF
CDR3nt: TGTGCCACCAGTGACCCGACTAGCGGGACCGGGGAGCTGTTTTTT

v_gene: TRBV2
j_gene: TRBJ1-5
abundance: few
d_gene: TRBD1
CDR3aa: CASSRQGARDQPQHF
CDR3nt: TGTGCCAGCAGTCGACAGGGGGCCAGGGATCAGCCCCAGCATTTT

v_gene: TRBV27
j_gene: TRBJ2-2
abundance: .
d_gene: .
CDR3aa: CASSLVRGNRNGELFF
CDR3nt: TGTGCCAGCAGTTTAGTTAGGGGGAATAGGAACGGGGAGCTGTTTTTT